This T cell receptor beta chain was profiled in a study of tumor-infiltrating lymphocytes in primary liver carcinoma. Looking at the study overall: Stage T1-T3 N0M0 tumors spanned about 4.2 to 10 cm. Overall study results and limits: Only about 7-24% of top clones were detected in each of the five tumor regions.

About this clonotype: Its antigen is still unknown. The junction departs from germline at one end; a sequencing error may be responsible.

Bulk tissue was left unsorted, and RNA and DNA were co-extracted from 20-30 mg of it. Patients in the cohort were treatment-naive and living with chronic HBV infection. Every single tumor sample held over 80% viable tumor cells. From roughly 0.45 ug total RNA, TCR beta cDNA was generated with a primer in the constant region. Libraries covering TCR beta were generated through three nested multiplex PCR rounds (using a slightly modified ARM-PCR). The study ran its first two PCR rounds for roughly 11 cycles each, using TRBV1-TRBV30 forward primers and a C-beta reverse primer. One entry per CDR3 protein, called by TCRdb with MiXCR from the multiplex PCR reads. The table includes around 40,000 distinct CDR3 sequences, about three quarters detected once. Germline V gene sequence: CDR1 LGHNA, CDR2 YSLEER. The CDR3 has 15 residues.

Material for sequencing was liver tumor tissue from sampling region 2. Subset defined: tumor region T2, inferior pole. This chain links TRBV4-3 with TRBJ1-2, with D possibly TRBD1 on 5 matching bases. This receptor was obtained from a man aged 35 to 55 with primary liver carcinoma and hepatitis B virus infection. The CDR3, as DNA: TGTGCCAGCCGCCAAGAACAGGACTCAAACTATGGCTACACCTTC. It yields the protein CASRQEQDSNYGYTF.